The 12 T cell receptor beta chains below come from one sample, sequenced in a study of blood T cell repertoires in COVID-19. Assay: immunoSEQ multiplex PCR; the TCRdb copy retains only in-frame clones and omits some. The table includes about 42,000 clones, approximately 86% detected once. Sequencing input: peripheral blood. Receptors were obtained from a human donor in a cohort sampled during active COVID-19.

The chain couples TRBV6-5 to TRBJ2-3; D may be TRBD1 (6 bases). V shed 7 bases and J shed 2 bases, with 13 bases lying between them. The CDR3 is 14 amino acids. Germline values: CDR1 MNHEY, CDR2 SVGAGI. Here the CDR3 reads CASKRNRDTDTQYF. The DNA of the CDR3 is TGTGCCAGCAAACGTAACAGGGACACAGATACGCAGTATTTT.

Here the CDR3 reads CASSPLTGPGYTF. Written as DNA, the CDR3 is TGTGCCAGCAGTCCCTTGACAGGGCCTGGCTACACCTTC. This chain uses TRBV27 with TRBJ1-2; 7 nucleotides match TRBD1. Germline assignment: CDR1 MNHEY and CDR2 SMNVEV (reference sequence). This CDR3 has 13 residues. The ends lost 5 bases at V and 7 bases at J; junction bases unmatched: 7.

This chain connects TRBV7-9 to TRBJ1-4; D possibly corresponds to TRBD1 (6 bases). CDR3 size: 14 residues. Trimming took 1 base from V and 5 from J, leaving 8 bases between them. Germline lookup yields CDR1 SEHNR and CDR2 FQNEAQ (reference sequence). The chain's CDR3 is CASSLGGQNEKLFF. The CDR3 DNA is TGTGCCAGCAGCTTAGGGGGGCAGAATGAAAAACTGTTTTTT.

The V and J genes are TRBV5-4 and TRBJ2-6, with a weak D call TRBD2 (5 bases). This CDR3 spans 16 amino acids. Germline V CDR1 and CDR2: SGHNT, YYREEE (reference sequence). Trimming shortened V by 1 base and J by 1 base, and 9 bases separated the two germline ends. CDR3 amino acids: CASSLRSGSGANVLTF. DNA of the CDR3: TGTGCCAGCAGCTTGCGGTCGGGGTCTGGGGCCAACGTCCTGACTTTC.

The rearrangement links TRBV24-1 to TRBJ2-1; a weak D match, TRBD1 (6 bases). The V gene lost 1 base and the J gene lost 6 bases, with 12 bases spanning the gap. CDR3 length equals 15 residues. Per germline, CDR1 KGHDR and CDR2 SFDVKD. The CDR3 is CATSDLWGPINEQFF. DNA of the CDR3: TGTGCCACCAGTGATTTATGGGGGCCCATCAATGAGCAGTTCTTC.

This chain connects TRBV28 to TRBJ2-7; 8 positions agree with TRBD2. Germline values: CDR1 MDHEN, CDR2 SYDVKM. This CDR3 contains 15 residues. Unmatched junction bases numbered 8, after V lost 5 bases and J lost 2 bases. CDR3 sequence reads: CASSVPGGRAYEQYF. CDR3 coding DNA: TGTGCCAGCAGTGTACCGGGGGGGAGAGCCTACGAGCAGTACTTC.

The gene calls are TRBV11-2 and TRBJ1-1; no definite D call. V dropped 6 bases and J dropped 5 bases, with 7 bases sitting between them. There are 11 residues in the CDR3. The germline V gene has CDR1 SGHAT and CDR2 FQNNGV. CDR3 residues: CASSARTEAFF. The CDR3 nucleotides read TGTGCCAGCAGTGCGCGGACTGAAGCTTTCTTT.

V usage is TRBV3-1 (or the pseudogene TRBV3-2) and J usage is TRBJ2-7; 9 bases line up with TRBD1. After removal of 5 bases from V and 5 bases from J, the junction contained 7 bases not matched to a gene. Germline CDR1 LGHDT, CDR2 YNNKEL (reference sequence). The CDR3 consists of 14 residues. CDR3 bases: TGTGCCAGCAGCAAATGGGACAGGGACCACGAGCAGTACTTC. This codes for CASSKWDRDHEQYF.

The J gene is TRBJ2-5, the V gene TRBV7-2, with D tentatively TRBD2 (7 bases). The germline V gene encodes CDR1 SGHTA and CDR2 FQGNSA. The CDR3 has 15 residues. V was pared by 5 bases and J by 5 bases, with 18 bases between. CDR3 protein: CASSVKGGAAETQYF. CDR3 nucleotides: TGTGCCAGCAGCGTAAAGGGGGGGGCTGCGGAGACCCAGTACTTC.

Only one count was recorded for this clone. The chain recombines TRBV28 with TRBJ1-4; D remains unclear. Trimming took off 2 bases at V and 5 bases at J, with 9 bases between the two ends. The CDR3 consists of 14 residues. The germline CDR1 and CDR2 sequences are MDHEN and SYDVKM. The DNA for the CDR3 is TGTGCCAGCAGTTTAAGCAGGCAGAATGAAAAACTGTTTTTT. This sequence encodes CASSLSRQNEKLFF.

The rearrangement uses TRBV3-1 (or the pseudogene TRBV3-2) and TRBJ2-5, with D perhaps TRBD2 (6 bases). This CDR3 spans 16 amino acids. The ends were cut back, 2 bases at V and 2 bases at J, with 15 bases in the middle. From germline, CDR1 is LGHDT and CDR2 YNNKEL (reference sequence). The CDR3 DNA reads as TGTGCCAGCAGCCAAAAACAGTACGCGGGGCAAGAGACCCAGTACTTC. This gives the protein CASSQKQYAGQETQYF.

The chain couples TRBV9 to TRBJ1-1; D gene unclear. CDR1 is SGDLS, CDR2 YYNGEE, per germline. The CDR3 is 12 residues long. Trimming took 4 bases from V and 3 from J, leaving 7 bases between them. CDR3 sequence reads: CASSPHDTEAFF. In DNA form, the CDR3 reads TGTGCCAGCAGCCCCCATGACACTGAAGCTTTCTTT.